This T cell receptor beta chain was identified in a study of cytomegalovirus exposure and HLA in healthy donors (dated by TCRdb to the late 2010s). Describing the broader study: According to an earlier analysis of 450 to 650 of the donors, 150 million to 200 million T cells yielded roughly 110 million unique TCR beta sequences and about 300 Gb of sequence data. An early release that covered about 640 HLA-typed donors contained approximately 300 gigabases of sequencing data and 80 million or so unique TCR sequences. Of the approximately 400 genotyped donors, 75% to 85% were placed in the genetic ancestry cluster associated with self-reported Caucasian donors. The study aimed to test whether signatures of past pathogen exposure could be identified by cataloging public T cell receptors. The study used immunosequencing to profile the T cell repertoires of some 600 subjects and linked those repertoires to cytomegalovirus serostatus. In addition to the first cohort of hundreds of subjects, a separate validation cohort of some 120 different subjects was used. To predict cytomegalovirus infection status, the study combined high-throughput TCR immunosequencing, statistical association of individual TCRs with disease status, and machine learning. A later analysis re-examined previously published TCR beta repertoires from more than 550 donors and added high-resolution HLA genotyping to investigate patterns of TCR occurrence. Rather than drawing on any new phenotypic data, the later analysis identified candidate immune exposures from TCR beta sequences and the way those sequences occurred across donors. To decide whether each TCR beta V gene segment behaved as functional or pseudogenic, an earlier analysis of some 570 of the donors relied on high-throughput TCR beta sequencing. Alongside the repertoire data, information on donor age, sex, ethnicity and CMV serostatus was compiled. A later genetic analysis took genome-wide SNP genotypes for about 55% of the roughly 700 donors and used that subset as a discovery cohort. Every repertoire in the discovery cohort had been generated on one and the same sequencing platform. Class I and class II HLA loci were covered by the typing at four-digit resolution. The number of typed donors differed by locus: about 620-640 for A, B, C, DRB1 and DQB1; 522 for DQA1; around 580 for DPA1; and roughly 450 for DPB1. Five DR-DQ haplotypes were handled as single units for association and clustering because linkage in the cohort was strong. Among over 350 genotyped donors of the cohort, an average of approximately 240,000 unique TCR beta nucleotide sequences were sequenced per donor, 15% to 20% of them non-productive. What the work shows at the level of the full study, not this receptor alone: A later genetic analysis associated a missense DCLRE1C variant with V-gene and J-gene trimming of TCR beta chains, and an independent cohort replicated the association. Because HLA typing was unavailable for some donors at each locus, only the typed subset was used in association tests. A later analysis found that HLA-associated TCR beta chains were more clonally expanded and had lower generation probabilities than equally common non-associated chains. In an earlier analysis of fewer than 700 of the donors, most TCR beta V segments appeared in productive rearrangements about 87% or about 30% of the time, broadly matching IMGT annotations. Immune exposure information for the cohort was limited to CMV serostatus. Presence/absence analyses assumed roughly uniform sequencing depth across donors, an assumption that may not hold. While some public TCRs were present in many individuals, most TCR sequences turned up only very rarely across donors. In both the original and validation cohorts, the classifier was reported to diagnose cytomegalovirus status with high specificity and sensitivity. Because counts were too low, seventeen rarely observed V segments, including chromosome 9 orphons, were excluded from the earlier analysis of 500 to 700 of the donors. Specific HLA alleles were associated with over 15,000 TCR beta sequences at a false discovery rate of 0.05 in a later analysis. The authors suggested that the approach could potentially be extended to other disease states and immunological phenotypes. Correlated functional status among segregating V segments might be attributable to linkage disequilibrium, but an unknown experimental factor could not be ruled out. A further reported finding was that TCR beta sequences accurately predicted the HLA-A and HLA-B alleles for most subjects in the first cohort. The cohort was sequenced for TCR beta chains only, and without alpha or paired-chain data the features that could be detected were limited. A later analysis found that TCR association rates varied across HLA loci, with DRB1 alleles showing the most associated TCRs and HLA-C alleles the fewest. According to a later analysis, parvovirus B19, influenza, CMV and Epstein-Barr virus appeared linked to several top co-occurrence clusters. Because the 87-base-pair reads could not distinguish some IMGT-functional V segments, including TRBV6-2 and TRBV6-3, those segments were excluded. A later genetic analysis reported fewer N-insertions in productive TCRs among donors in an Asian-associated ancestry cluster than the roughly 700-donor mean. The study gave a list of 150 to 200 TCR beta chains associated with cytomegalovirus. Strong co-occurrence of HLA alleles, especially DR and DQ, made assigning TCR associations to individual alleles difficult. In vitro tests confirmed that a few of the cytomegalovirus-associated TCR beta chains recognize cytomegalovirus antigens. Most CMV-associated TCR beta chains appeared to be HLA-restricted in a later analysis, and the HLA associations seemed to be driven largely by CMV exposure. A cluster of highly shared sequence variants was judged likely to be a technical artifact of the sequencing pipeline.

The cohort consisted of approximately 690 healthy bone marrow donors. At the time of sampling, every cohort member was nominally healthy, though immune exposures that went unrecorded were likely present. The donor tested CMV seronegative and was one of the 352 seronegative cohort members. A peripheral blood sample was collected from each donor, and TCR beta sequencing was performed on peripheral blood mononuclear cells. The Qiagen DNeasy Blood Extraction Kit was used to extract genomic DNA from the blood cell samples. Remarks on this clone: No cognate antigen has been identified for it. No qualities accompany the bases; no much larger clone lies one base away.

The library relied on the immunoSEQ multiplex PCR assay. For the multiplex PCR, a mixture combining 60 forward primers for TCR Vbeta segments and 13 reverse primers for TCR Jbeta segments was used. The CDR3 region of rearranged TCR beta genes was amplified from genomic DNA by a multiplex PCR assay. On the Illumina HiSeq System, the amplified TCR beta libraries were sequenced as 87-base-pair reads. Turning to the authors' computational methods: In a later analysis, roughly 80 million unique TCR beta chains were counted across the 500 to 850 repertoires, and roughly 10 million of these chains were shared by at least two donors. Raw reads were error-corrected and collapsed into unique sequences with a nearest-neighbor algorithm that merged closely related sequences to remove PCR and sequencing errors. To assign V, D and J gene segments, CDR3 sequences were aligned to IMGT reference sequences. For a sequence to be retained, a match of at least six nucleotides was required to both a V gene segment and a J gene segment. Rearrangements were classified as productive when the CDR3 lacked stop codons and remained in frame with V and J, and all other rearrangements were classified as non-productive. Following IMGT convention, CDR3 was defined as the stretch from the second conserved V-encoded cysteine up to the conserved J-encoded phenylalanine. The earlier analysis of more than 450 of the donors excluded sequences that lacked an unambiguous match to a single V gene segment. In an earlier analysis of several hundred of the donors, V segments were called functional above 56.7% productive rearrangements and were called segregating when the between-donor standard deviation exceeded 5%. To diagnose cytomegalovirus status from the catalog of TCR beta chain sequences, a statistical classification framework was built. A later analysis assigned V and J genes by comparing TCR nucleotide sequences with IMGT/GENE-DB human TR gene sequences. Using the TCRdist pipeline, a later analysis assigned CDR3 sequences along with most-parsimonious VDJ recombination scenarios. In a later analysis, each TCR beta chain was defined by its CDR3 amino acid sequence together with its V-gene family, and reads without a unique V-gene family were excluded. In a later analysis, around 600 highly shared, low-generation-probability nucleotide sequences were removed to address suspected cross-contamination and a sequencing artifact. In a later analysis, a clonal expansion index was calculated for each public chain from normalized within-repertoire ranks of inferred template counts. Generation probabilities in a later analysis came from a VDJ recombination model fitted to out-of-frame rearrangements, and those results were checked against IGoR. In a later analysis, TCR-TCR, TCR-HLA and TCR-CMV co-occurrence was scored with hypergeometric tests, and a repertoire-size bias correction was applied to TCR pairs. To estimate false discovery rates, a later analysis permuted the HLA or CMV assignments 20 times. In a later analysis, co-occurring TCRs were grouped using DBSCAN, and TCRdist sequence similarity was added for clustering within HLA-allele-positive subsets. Repertoires with fewer than 30,000 or more than 120,000 public chains, plus five repertoires with anomalous nucleotide sharing, were excluded from co-occurrence clustering. The clones in this table, taken by TCRdb from immuneACCESS, are in-frame only. Not every clone is retained; where verified, under half of the shortfall comes from an unresolved V gene, and the cause of the rest is unknown. V, J and clone size derive from that table, while D and trimming were established from the DNA sequence. For this sample the table gives 200,000 or so clones, of which 83% were detected only once. The ten largest clones add up to 1.4% of the sample.

The CDR3 measures 15 amino acids from cysteine to phenylalanine. Only the CDR3 DNA is retained, 45 bases long and in frame from the first base. Between the V and J ends, shortened by 0 bases and 4 bases respectively, the junction contains 12 bases. Per the germline V gene (reference sequence), MNHNY is the CDR1 and SVGAGI is the CDR2. Sequences were obtained from PBMCs. The chain uses TRBV6-6 and TRBJ1-2; TRBD1 might be the D gene, on 6 matching bases. The receptor was isolated from a girl aged 10-17 years in good health and CMV-seronegative. CDR3 protein: CASSYSAGDPYGYTF. The DNA sequence is as follows: TGTGCCAGCAGTTACTCGGCAGGGGACCCCTATGGCTACACCTTC.